The present T cell receptor beta chain was sequenced within a study of T cell responses to AZD1222 COVID-19 vaccine. Notes on the study in general: Females outnumbered males among donors, who were mostly white British; clonal diversity was possibly underestimated. AZD1222 recipients seropositive at baseline numbered only six or seven. Across the whole spike, CD4 TCRs peaked at regions 160-218 and 743-854.

With regard to this clone: Its target is unknown.

Sequencing was performed with immunoSEQ multiplex PCR; in TCRdb, only in-frame clones are kept and a portion is missing. Of about 130,000 clones in the sample, roughly 86% were seen once. CDR3 length: 16 residues. With 4 bases removed from V and 2 bases from J, the gap between germline ends came to 15 bases. Germline CDR1 reads SGHRS; CDR2 reads YFSETQ. The receptor's source is an adult who received the AZD1222 COVID-19 vaccine. Sequencing was performed on peripheral blood, taken 28 days after the second AZD1222 dose. The chain links TRBV5-1 to TRBJ2-2; no firm D call. CDR3 amino acids: CASSRVSVGNTGELFF. In nucleotides, the CDR3 is TGCGCCAGCAGCCGCGTCTCCGTCGGTAACACCGGGGAGCTGTTTTTT.